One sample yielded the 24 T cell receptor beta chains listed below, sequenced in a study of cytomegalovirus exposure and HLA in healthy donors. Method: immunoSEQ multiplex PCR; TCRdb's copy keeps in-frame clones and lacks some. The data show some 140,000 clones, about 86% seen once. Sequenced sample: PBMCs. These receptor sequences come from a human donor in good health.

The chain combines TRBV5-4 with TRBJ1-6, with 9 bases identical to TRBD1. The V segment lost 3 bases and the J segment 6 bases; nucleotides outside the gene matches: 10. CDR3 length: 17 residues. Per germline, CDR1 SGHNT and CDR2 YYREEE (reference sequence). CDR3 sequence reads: CASSSDRGRLSNSPLHF. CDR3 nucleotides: TGTGCCAGCAGCTCCGACAGGGGGAGGTTGAGTAATTCACCCCTCCACTTT.

CDR3: CAWNQGRNQPQHF. CDR3 DNA sequence: TGTGCCTGGAACCAGGGGAGAAATCAGCCCCAGCATTTT. The V and J genes are TRBV30 and TRBJ1-5, with D possibly TRBD1 on 6 matching bases. Germline V gives CDR1 GTSNPN, CDR2 SVGIG (reference sequence). V was pared by 4 bases and J by 4 bases, with 11 bases between. CDR3 length: 13 residues.

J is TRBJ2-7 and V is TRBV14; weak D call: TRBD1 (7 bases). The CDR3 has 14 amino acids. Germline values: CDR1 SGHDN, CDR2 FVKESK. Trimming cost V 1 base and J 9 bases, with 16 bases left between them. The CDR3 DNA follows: TGTGCCAGCAGCCAAGTTTTGACAGGGAGGATGCAGTACTTC. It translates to CASSQVLTGRMQYF.

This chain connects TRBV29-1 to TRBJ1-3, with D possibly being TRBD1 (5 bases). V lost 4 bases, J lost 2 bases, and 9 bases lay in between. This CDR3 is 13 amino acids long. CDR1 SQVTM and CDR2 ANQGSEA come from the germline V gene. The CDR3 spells CSVVQVTGNTIYF. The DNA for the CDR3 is TGCAGCGTTGTACAGGTCACTGGAAACACCATATATTTT. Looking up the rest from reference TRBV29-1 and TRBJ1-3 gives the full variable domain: SAVISQKPSRDICQRGTSLTIQCQVDSQVTMMFWYRQQPGQSLTLIATANQGSEATYESGFVIDKFPISRPNLTFSTLTVSNMSPEDSSIYLCSVVQVTGNTIYFGEGSWLTVV.

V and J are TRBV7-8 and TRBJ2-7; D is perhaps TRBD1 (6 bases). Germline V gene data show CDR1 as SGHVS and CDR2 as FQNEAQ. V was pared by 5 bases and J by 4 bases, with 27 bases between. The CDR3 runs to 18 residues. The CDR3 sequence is CASSALLYPGTISYEQYF. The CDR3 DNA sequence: TGTGCCAGCAGCGCGTTGCTATACCCCGGGACAATTTCTTACGAGCAGTACTTC.

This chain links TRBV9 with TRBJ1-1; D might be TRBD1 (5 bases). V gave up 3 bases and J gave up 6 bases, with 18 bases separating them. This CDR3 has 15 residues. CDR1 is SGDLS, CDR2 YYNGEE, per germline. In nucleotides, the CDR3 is TGTGCCAGCAGCGCGGGGGACCGCATTTGGGCTGAAGCTTTCTTT. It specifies CASSAGDRIWAEAFF.

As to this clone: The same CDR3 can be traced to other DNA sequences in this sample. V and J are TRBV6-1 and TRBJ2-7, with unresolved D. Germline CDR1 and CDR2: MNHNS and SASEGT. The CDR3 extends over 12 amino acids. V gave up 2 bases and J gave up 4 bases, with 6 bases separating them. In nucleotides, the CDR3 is TGTGCCAGCAGTGAATCCAGTTACGAGCAGTACTTC. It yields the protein CASSESSYEQYF.

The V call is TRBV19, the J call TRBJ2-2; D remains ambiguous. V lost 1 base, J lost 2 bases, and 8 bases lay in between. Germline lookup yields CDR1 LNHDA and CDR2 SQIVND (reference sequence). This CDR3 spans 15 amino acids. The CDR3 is CASSIGQTNTGELFF. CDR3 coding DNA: TGTGCCAGTAGTATAGGGCAGACAAACACCGGGGAGCTGTTTTTT.

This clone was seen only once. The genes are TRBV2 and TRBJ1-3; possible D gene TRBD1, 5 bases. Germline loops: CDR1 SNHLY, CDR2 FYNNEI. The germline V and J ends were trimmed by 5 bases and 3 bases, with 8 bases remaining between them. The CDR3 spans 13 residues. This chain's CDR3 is CASSRGYGNTIYF. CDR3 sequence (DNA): TGTGCCAGCAGTAGGGGTTATGGAAACACCATATATTTT.

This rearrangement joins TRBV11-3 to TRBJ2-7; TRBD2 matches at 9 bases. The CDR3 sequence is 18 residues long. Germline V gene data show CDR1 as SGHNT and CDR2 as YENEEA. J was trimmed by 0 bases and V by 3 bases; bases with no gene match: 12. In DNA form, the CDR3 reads TGTGCCAGCAGCTTTAGGCTAGCGGGGCCAACCGCCTCCTACGAGCAGTACTTC. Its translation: CASSFRLAGPTASYEQYF.

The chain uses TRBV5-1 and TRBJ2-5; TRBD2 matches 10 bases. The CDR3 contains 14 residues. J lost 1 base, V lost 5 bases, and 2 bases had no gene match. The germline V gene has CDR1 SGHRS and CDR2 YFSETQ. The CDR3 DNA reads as TGCGCCAGCAGGCTAGCGGGAGTCCAAGAGACCCAGTACTTC. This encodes CASRLAGVQETQYF. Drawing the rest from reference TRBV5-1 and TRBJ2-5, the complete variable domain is KAGVTQTPRYLIKTRGQQVTLSCSPISGHRSVSWYQQTPGQGLQFLFEYFSETQRNKGNFPGRFSGRQFSNSRSEMNVSTLELGDSALYLCASRLAGVQETQYFGPGTRLLVL.

CDR3 nucleotide sequence: TGTGCCAGCAGTTTGCAGGGGGCAACCTACGAGCAGTACTTC. It specifies CASSLQGATYEQYF. V usage is TRBV28 and J usage is TRBJ2-7; 8 bases agree with TRBD1. This CDR3 has 14 amino acids. J gave up 2 bases and V 3 bases, and 3 bases lay outside the gene matches. Germline V gives CDR1 MDHEN, CDR2 SYDVKM.

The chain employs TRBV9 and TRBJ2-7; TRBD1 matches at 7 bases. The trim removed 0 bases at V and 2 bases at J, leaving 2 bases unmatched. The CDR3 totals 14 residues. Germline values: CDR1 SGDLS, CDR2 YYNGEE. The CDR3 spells CASSVDQGAYEQYF. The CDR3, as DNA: TGTGCCAGCAGCGTAGATCAGGGGGCCTACGAGCAGTACTTC.

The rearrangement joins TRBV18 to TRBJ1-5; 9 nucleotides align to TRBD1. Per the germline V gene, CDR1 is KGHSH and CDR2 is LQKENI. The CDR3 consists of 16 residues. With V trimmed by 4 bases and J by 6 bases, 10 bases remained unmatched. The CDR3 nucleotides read TGTGCCAGCTCACTTACTACAGGGGGCCATACTCAGCCCCAGCATTTT. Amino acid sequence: CASSLTTGGHTQPQHF.

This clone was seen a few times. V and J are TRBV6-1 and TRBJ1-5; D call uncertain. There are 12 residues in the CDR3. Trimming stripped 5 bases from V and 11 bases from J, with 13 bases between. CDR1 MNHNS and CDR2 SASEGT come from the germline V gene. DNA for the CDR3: TGTGCCAGCAGTCGGGTAGCGGCATCCCAGCATTTT. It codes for CASSRVAASQHF.

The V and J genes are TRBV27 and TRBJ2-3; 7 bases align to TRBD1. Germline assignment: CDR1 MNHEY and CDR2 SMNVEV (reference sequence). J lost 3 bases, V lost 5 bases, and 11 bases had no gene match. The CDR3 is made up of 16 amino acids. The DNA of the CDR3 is TGTGCCAGCAGTCTCCGTTCCAGGGGGATTACAGATACGCAGTATTTT. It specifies CASSLRSRGITDTQYF.

CDR3 region: CRRGTPYGYTF. The DNA of the CDR3 is TGCAGACGAGGGACACCCTATGGCTACACCTTC. The rearrangement uses TRBV20-1 and TRBJ1-2; possible D gene TRBD1, 6 bases. CDR1 and CDR2 from the germline V gene are DFQATT and SNEGSKA (reference sequence). The CDR3 length is 11 residues.

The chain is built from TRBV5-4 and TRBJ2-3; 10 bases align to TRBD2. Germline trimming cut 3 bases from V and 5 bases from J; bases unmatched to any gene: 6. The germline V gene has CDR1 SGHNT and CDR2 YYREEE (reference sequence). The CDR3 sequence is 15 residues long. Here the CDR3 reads CASSSSGRGRDTQYF. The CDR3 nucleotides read TGTGCCAGCAGCTCTAGCGGGAGAGGTAGAGATACGCAGTATTTT.

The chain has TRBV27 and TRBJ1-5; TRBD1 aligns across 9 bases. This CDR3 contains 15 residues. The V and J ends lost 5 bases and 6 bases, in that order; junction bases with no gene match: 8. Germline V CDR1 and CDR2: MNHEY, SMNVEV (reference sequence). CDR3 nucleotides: TGTGCCAGCAGTACTACAGGGGGCTCGGGTCAGCCCCAGCATTTT. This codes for CASSTTGGSGQPQHF.

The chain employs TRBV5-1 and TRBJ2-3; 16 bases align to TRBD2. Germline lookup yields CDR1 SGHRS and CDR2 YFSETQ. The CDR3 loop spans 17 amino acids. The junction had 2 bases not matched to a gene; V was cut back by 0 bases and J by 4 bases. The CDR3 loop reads CASSLGGLAGGSDTQYF. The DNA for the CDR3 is TGCGCCAGCAGCTTGGGGGGACTAGCGGGAGGGTCAGATACGCAGTATTTT.

CDR3 protein: CASTIGVGYGYTF. The CDR3 nucleotides read TGTGCCAGCACCATCGGGGTTGGATATGGCTACACCTTC. V and J are TRBV27 and TRBJ1-2; D unresolved. V was shortened by 7 bases and J by 5 bases, with 14 bases between the two germline ends. This CDR3 comprises 13 residues. Germline CDR1 reads MNHEY; CDR2 reads SMNVEV (reference sequence).

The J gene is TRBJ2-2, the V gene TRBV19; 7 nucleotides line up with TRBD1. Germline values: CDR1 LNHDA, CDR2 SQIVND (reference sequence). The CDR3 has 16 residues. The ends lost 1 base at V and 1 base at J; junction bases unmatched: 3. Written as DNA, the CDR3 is TGTGCCAGTAGTATAGTAGGGGGCCTGAACACCGGGGAGCTGTTTTTT. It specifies CASSIVGGLNTGELFF.

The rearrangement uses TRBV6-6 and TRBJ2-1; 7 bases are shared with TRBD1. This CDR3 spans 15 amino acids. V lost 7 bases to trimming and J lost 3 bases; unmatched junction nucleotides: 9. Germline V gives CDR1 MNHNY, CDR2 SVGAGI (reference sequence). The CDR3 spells CASTGDRVRYNEQFF. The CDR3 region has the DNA TGTGCCAGCACCGGAGACAGGGTGCGCTACAATGAGCAGTTCTTC.

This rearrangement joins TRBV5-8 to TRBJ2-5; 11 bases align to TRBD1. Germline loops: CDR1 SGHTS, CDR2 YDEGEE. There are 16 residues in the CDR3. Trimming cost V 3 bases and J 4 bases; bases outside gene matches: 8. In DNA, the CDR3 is TGTGCCAGCAGCTGGCCCGGACAGGGGGCCCGAGAGACCCAGTACTTC. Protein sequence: CASSWPGQGARETQYF.